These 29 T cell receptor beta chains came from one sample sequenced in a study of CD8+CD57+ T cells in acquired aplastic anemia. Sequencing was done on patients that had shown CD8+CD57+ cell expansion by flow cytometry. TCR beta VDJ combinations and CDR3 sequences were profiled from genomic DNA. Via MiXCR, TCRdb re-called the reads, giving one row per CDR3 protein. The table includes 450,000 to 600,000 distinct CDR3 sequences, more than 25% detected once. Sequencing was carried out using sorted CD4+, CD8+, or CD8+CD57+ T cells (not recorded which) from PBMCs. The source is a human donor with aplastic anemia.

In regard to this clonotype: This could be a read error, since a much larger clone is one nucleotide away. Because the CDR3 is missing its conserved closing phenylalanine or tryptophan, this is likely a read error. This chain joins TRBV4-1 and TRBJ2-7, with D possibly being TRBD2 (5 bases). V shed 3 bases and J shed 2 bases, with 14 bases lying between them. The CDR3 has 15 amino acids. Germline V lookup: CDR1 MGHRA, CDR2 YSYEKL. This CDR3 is CASSQAGGTTYEQYS. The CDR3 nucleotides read TGCGCCAGCAGCCAGGCGGGCGGTACAACCTACGAGCAGTACTCC.

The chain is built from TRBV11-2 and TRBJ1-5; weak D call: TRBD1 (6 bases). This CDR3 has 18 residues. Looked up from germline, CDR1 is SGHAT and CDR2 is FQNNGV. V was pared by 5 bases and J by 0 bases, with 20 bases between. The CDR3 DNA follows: TGTGCCAGCAGCCCCTTCGGGGGCACTAGTTATAGCAATCAGCCCCAGCATTTT. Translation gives CASSPFGGTSYSNQPQHF.

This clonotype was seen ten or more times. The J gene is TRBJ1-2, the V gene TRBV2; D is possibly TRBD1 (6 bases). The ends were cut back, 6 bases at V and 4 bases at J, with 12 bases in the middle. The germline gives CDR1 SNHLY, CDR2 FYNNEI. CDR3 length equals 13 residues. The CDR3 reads CASSSRTAYGYTF. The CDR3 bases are TGTGCCAGCAGCTCGAGGACAGCCTATGGCTACACCTTC.

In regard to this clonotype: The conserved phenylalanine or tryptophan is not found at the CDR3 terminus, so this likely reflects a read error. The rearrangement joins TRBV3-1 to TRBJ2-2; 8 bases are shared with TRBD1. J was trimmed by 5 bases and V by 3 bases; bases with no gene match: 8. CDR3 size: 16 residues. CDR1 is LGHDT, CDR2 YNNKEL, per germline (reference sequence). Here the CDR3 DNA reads TGTGCCAGCAGCCAGACAGGGGAAAAGAGGACCGGGGAGCTGTTTCTT. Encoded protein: CASSQTGEKRTGELFL.

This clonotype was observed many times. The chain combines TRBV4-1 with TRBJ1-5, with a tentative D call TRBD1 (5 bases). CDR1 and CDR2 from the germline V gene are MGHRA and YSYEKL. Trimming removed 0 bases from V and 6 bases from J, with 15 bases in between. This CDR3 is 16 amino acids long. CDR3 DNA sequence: TGCGCCAGCAGCCAAGAAGGGCAGGGAGGCACTCAGCCCCAGCATTTT. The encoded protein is CASSQEGQGGTQPQHF.

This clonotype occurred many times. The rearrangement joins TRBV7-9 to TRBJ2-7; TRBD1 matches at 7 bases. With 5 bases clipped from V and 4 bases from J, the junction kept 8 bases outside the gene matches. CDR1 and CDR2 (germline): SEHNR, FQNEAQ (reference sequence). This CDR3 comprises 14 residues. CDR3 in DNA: TGTGCCAGCAGCCCGGAAGGGGGCTTTTACGAGCAGTACTTC. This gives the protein CASSPEGGFYEQYF.

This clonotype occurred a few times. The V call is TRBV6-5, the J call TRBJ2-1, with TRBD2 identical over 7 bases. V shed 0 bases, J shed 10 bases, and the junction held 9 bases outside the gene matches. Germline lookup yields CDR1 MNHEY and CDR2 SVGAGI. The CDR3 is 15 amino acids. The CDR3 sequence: CASSYSGGGPREQFF. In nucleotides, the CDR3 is TGTGCCAGCAGTTACTCGGGGGGAGGGCCTCGGGAGCAGTTCTTC.

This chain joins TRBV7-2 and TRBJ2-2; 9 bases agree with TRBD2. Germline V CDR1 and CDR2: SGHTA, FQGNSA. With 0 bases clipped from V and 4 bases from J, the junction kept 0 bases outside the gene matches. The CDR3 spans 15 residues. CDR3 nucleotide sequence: TGTGCCAGCAGCTTAGCTAGCGGGGGCACCGGGGAGCTGTTTTTT. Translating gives CASSLASGGTGELFF.

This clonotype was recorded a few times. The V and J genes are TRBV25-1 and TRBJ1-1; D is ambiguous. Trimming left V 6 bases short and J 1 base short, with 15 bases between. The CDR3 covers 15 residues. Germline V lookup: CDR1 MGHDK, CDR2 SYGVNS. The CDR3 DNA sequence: TGTGCCAGCAGCTACCCCCGGGCATCGAACACTGAAGCTTTCTTT. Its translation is CASSYPRASNTEAFF.

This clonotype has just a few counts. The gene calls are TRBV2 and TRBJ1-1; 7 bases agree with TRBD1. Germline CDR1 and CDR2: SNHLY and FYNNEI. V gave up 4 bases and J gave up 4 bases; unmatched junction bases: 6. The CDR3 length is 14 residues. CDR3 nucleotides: TGTGCCAGCAGTGTAAGACAGGGTTCCACTGAAGCTTTCTTT. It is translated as CASSVRQGSTEAFF.

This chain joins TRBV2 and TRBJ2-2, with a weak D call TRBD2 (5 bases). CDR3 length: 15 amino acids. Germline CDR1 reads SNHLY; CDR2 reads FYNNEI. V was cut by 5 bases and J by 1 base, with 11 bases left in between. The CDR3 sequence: CASSYRGGNTGELFF. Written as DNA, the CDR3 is TGTGCCAGCAGTTACAGAGGAGGGAACACCGGGGAGCTGTTTTTT. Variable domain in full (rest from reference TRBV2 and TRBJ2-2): EPEVTQTPSHQVTQMGQEVILRCVPISNHLYFYWYRQILGQKVEFLVSFYNNEISEKSEIFDDQFSVERPDGSNFTLKIRSTKLEDSAMYFCASSYRGGNTGELFFGEGSRLTVL.

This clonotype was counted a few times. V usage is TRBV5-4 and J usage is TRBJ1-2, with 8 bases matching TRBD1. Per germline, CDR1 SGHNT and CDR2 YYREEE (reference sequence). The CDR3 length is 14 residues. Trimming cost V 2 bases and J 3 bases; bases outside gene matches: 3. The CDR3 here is CASSFGQGDYGYTF. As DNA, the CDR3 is TGTGCCAGCAGCTTTGGACAGGGCGACTATGGCTACACCTTC.

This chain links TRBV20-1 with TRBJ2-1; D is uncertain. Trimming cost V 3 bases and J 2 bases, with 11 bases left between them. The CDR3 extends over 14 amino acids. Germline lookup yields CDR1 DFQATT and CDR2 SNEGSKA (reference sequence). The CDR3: CSASLGPPYNEQFF. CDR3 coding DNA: TGCAGTGCTAGCCTCGGGCCCCCCTACAATGAGCAGTTCTTC.

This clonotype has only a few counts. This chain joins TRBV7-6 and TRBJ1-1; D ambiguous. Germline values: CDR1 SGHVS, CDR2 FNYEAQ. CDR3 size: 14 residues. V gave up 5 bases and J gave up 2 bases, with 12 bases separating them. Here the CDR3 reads CASSDWSGNTEAFF. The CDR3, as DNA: TGTGCCAGCAGCGACTGGTCGGGAAACACTGAAGCTTTCTTT.

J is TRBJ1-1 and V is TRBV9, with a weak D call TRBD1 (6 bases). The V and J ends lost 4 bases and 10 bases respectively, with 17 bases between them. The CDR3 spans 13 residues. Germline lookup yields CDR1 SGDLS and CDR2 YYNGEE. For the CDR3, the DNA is TGTGCCAGCAGCAAGAGCATGCAGGGGAGAGCTTTCTTT. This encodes CASSKSMQGRAFF. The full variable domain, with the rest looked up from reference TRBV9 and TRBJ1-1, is DSGVTQTPKHLITATGQRVTLRCSPRSGDLSVYWYQQSLDQGLQFLIQYYNGEERAKGNILERFSAQQFPDLHSELNLSSLELGDSALYFCASSKSMQGRAFFGQGTRLTVV.

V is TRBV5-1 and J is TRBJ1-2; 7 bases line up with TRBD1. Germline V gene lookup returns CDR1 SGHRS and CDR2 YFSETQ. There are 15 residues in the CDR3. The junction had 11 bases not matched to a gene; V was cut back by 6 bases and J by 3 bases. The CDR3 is CASTSVTTGDYGYTF. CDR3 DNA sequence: TGCGCCAGCACTAGTGTGACTACAGGGGACTATGGCTACACCTTC.

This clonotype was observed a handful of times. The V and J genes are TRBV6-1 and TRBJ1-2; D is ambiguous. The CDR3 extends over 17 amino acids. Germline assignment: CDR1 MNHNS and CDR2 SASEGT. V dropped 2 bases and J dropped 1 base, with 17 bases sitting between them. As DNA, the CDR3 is TGTGCCAGCAGTGAATTTCACAGCCCTACTATTAACTATGGCTACACCTTC. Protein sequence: CASSEFHSPTINYGYTF.

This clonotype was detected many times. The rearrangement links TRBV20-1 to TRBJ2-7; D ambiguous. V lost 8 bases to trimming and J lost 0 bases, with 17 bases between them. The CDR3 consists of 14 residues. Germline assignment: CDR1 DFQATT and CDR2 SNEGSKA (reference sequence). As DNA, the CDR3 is TGCAGTTGTGTGGTAGTAGCAAACTCCTACGAGCAGTACTTC. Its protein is CSCVVVANSYEQYF.

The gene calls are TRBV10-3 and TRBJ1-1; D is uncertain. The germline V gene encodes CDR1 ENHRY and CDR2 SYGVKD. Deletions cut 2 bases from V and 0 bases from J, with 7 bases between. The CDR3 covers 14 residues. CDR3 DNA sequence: TGTGCCATCAGTGAGGGCGTATTGAACACTGAAGCTTTCTTT. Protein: CAISEGVLNTEAFF.

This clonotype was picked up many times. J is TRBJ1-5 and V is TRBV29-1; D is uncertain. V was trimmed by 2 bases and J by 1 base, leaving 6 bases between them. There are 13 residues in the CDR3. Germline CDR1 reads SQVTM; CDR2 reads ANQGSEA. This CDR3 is CSVEFESNQPQHF. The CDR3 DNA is TGCAGCGTTGAATTTGAGAGCAATCAGCCCCAGCATTTT.

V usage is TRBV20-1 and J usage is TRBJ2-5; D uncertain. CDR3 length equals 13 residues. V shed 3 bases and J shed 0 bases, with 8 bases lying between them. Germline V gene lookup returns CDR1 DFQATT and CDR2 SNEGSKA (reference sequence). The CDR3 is CSASRTYQETQYF. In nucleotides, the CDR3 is TGCAGTGCTAGCCGAACGTACCAAGAGACCCAGTACTTC.

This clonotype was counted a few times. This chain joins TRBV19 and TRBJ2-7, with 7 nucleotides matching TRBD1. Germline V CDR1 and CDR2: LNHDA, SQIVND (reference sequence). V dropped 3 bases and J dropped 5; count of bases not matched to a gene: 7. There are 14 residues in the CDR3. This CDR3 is CASSINRDSNEQYF. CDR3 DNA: TGTGCCAGTAGTATTAACAGGGACAGCAACGAGCAGTACTTC.

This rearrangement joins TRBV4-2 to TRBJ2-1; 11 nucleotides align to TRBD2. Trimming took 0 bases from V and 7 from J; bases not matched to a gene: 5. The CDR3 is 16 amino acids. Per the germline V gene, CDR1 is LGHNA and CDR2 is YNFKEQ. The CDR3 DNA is TGTGCCAGCAGCCAAGAGCCTAGCGGGGGGTCGAATGAGCAGTTCTTC. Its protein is CASSQEPSGGSNEQFF.

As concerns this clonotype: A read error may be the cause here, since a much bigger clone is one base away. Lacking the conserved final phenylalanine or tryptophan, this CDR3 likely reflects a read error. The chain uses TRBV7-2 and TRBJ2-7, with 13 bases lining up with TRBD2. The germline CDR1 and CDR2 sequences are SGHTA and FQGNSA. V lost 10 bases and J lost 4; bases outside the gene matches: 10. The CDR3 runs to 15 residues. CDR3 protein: CATRKGLAGDYEQYL. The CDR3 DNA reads TGTGCCACCCGAAAAGGACTAGCGGGAGATTACGAGCAGTACCTC.

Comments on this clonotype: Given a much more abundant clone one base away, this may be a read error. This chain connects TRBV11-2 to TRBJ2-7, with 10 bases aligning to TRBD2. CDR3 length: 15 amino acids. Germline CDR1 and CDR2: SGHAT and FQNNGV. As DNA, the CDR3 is TGTGCCCGCAGCCCCGGGACTAGCGACCCCTACGAGCAGTACTTC. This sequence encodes CARSPGTSDPYEQYF. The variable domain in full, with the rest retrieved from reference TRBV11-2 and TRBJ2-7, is EAGVAQSPRYKIIEKRQSVAFWCNPISGHATLYWYQQILGQGPKLLIQFQNNGVVDDSQLPKDRFSAERLKGVDSTLKIQPAKLEDSAVYLCARSPGTSDPYEQYFGPGTRLTVT.

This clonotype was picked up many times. Here the CDR3 reads CASSQDDTEAFF. The CDR3 coding sequence is TGCGCCAGCAGCCAAGATGACACTGAAGCTTTCTTT. The chain recombines TRBV4-1 with TRBJ1-1; no reliable D call. CDR1 and CDR2 from the germline V gene are MGHRA and YSYEKL. V gave up 0 bases and J gave up 3 bases, with 2 bases separating them. The CDR3 runs to 12 residues.

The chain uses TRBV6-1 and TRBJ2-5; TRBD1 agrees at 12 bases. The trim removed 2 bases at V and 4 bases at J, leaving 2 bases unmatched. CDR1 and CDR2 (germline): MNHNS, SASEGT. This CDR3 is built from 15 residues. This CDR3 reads CASSERDRGLETQYF. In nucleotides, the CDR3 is TGTGCCAGCAGTGAAAGGGACAGGGGGCTAGAGACCCAGTACTTC.

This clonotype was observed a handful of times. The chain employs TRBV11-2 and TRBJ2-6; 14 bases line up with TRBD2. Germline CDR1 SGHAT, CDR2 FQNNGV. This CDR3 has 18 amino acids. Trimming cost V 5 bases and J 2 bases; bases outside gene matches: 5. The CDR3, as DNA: TGTGCCAGCAGCCAGACTAGCGGGGGGGCAGCTGGGGCCAACGTCCTGACTTTC. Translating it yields CASSQTSGGAAGANVLTF. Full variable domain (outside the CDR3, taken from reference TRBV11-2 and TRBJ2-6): EAGVAQSPRYKIIEKRQSVAFWCNPISGHATLYWYQQILGQGPKLLIQFQNNGVVDDSQLPKDRFSAERLKGVDSTLKIQPAKLEDSAVYLCASSQTSGGAAGANVLTFGAGSRLTVL.

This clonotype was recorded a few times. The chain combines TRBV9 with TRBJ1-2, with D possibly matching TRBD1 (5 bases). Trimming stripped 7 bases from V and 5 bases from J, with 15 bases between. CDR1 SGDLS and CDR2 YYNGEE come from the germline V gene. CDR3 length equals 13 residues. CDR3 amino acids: CASSPDRSYGYTF. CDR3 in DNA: TGTGCCAGCTCACCAGACAGATCATATGGCTACACCTTC.